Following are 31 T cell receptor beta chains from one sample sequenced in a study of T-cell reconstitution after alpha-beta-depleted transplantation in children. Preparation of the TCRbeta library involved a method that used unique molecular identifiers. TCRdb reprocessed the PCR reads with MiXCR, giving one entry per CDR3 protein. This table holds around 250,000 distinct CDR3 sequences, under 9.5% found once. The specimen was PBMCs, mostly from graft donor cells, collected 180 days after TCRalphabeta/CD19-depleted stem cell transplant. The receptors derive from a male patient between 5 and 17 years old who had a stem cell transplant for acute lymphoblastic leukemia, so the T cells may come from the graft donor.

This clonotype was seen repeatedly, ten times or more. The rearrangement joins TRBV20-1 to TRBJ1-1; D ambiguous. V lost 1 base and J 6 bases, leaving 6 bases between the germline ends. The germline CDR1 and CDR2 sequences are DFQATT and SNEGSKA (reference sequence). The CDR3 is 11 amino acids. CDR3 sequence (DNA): TGCAGTGCTAGAGGCCCAGCTGAAGCTTTCTTT. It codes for CSARGPAEAFF.

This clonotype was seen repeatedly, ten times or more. The CDR3 loop is CASSSFSGIGGNEQFF. CDR3 sequence (DNA): TGTGCCAGCAGCTCCTTTAGCGGGATCGGGGGCAATGAGCAGTTCTTC. This sequence joins TRBV7-9 and TRBJ2-1; TRBD2 matches at 8 bases. The ends lost 4 bases at V and 6 bases at J; junction bases unmatched: 11. The V gene's germline CDR1 is SEHNR and CDR2 FQNEAQ (reference sequence). The CDR3 length is 16 residues.

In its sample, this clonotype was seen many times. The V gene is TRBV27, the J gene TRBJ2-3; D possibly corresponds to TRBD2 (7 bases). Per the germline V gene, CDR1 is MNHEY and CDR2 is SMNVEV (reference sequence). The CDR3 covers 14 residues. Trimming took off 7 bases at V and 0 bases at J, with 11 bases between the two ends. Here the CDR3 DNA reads TGTGCCAGCAACAAGGGGGGGAGCACAGATACGCAGTATTTT. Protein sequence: CASNKGGSTDTQYF.

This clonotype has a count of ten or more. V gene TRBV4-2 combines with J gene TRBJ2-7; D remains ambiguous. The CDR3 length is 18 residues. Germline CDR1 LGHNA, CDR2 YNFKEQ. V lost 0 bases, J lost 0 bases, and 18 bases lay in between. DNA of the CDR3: TGTGCCAGCAGCCAAGATAGTATCGGTCCGGGCGGCTCCTACGAGCAGTACTTC. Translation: CASSQDSIGPGGSYEQYF.

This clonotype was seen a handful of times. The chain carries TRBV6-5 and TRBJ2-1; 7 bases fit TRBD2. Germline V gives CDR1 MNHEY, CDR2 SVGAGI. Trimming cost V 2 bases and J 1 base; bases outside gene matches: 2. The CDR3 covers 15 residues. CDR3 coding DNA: TGTGCCAGCAGTTACATGGGGGGGTCCTACAATGAGCAGTTCTTC. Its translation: CASSYMGGSYNEQFF.

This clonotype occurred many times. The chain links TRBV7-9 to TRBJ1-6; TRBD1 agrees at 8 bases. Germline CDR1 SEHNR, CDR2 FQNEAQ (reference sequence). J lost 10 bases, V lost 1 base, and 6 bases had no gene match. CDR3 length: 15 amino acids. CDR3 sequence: CASSLDRTGTSPLHF. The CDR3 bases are TGTGCCAGCAGCTTAGACCGGACAGGGACCTCACCCCTCCACTTT.

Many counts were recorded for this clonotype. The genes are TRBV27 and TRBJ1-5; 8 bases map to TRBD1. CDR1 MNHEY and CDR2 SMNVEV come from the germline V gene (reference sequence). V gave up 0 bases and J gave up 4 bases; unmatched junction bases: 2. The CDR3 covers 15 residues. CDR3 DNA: TGTGCCAGCAGTTTATCCCAGGGGGCGAATCAGCCCCAGCATTTT. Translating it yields CASSLSQGANQPQHF.

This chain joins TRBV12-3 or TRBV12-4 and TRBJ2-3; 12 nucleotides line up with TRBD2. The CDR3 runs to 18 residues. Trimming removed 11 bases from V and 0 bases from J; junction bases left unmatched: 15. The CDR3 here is CALSFRLAGDTSTDTQYF. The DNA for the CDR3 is TGTGCCCTCAGTTTCCGACTAGCGGGGGACACTAGCACAGATACGCAGTATTTT.

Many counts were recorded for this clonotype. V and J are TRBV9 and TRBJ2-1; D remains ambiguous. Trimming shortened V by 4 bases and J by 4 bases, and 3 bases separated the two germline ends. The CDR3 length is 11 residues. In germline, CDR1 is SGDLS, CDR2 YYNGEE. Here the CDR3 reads CASSLYNEQFF. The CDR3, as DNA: TGTGCCAGCAGCCTATACAATGAGCAGTTCTTC.

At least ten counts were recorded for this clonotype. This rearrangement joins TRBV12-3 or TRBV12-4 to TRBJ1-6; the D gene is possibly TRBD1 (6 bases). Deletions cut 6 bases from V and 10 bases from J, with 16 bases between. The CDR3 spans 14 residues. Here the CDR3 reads CASSSKQGWSPLHF. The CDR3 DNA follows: TGTGCCAGCAGCTCCAAACAGGGATGGTCACCCCTCCACTTT.

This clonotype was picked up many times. The CDR3 sequence: CASQRGGRNIQYF. Written as DNA, the CDR3 is TGTGCCAGCCAGAGGGGGGGGAGAAACATTCAGTACTTC. The chain couples TRBV6-2 or TRBV6-3 to TRBJ2-4; possibly TRBD2 for D (7 bases). Germline CDR1 is MNHEY and CDR2 is SVGEGT. The CDR3 length is 13 residues. The ends were cut back, 8 bases at V and 6 bases at J, with 14 bases in the middle.

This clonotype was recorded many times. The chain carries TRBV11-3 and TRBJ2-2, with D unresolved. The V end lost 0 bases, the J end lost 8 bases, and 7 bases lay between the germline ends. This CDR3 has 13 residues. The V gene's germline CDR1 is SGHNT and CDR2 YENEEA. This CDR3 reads CASSLDFPGELFF. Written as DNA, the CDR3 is TGTGCCAGCAGCTTAGATTTCCCAGGGGAGCTGTTTTTT.

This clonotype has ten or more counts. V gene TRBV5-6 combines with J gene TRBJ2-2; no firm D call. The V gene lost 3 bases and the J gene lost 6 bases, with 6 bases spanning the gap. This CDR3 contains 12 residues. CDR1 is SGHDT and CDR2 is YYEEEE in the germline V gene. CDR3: CASSYQAGELFF. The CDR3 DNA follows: TGTGCCAGCAGCTACCAGGCCGGGGAGCTGTTTTTT.

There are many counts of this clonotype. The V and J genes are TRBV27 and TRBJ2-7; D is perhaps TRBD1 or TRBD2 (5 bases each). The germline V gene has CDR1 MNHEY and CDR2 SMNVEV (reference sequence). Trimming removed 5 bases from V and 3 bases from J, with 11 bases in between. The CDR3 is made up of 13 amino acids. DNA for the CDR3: TGTGCCAGCAGTATGGGGGTTAACTACGAGCAGTACTTC. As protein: CASSMGVNYEQYF.

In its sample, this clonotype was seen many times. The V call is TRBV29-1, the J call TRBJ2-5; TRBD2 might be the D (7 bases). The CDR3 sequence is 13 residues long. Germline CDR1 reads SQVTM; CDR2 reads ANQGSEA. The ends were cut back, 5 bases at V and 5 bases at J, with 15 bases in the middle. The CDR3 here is CSVQAGAMETQYF. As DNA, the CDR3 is TGCAGCGTTCAGGCGGGGGCGATGGAGACCCAGTACTTC.

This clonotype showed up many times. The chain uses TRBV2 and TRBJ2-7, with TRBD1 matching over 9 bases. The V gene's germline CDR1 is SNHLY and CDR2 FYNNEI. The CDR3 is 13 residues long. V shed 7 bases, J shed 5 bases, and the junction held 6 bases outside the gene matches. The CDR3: CASTGDRVHEQYF. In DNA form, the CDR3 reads TGTGCCAGCACGGGGGACAGGGTCCACGAGCAGTACTTC.

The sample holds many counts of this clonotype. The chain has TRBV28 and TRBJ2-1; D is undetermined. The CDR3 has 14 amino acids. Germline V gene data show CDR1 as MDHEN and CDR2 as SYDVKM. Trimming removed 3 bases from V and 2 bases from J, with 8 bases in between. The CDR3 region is CASSFYTAYNEQFF. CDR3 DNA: TGTGCCAGCAGTTTTTACACTGCCTACAATGAGCAGTTCTTC.

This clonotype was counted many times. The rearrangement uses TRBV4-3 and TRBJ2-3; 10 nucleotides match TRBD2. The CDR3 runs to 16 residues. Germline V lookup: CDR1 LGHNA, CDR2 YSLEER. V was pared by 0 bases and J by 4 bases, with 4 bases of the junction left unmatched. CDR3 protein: CASSQEMTSGPDTQYF. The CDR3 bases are TGCGCCAGCAGCCAAGAGATGACTAGCGGGCCAGATACGCAGTATTTT.

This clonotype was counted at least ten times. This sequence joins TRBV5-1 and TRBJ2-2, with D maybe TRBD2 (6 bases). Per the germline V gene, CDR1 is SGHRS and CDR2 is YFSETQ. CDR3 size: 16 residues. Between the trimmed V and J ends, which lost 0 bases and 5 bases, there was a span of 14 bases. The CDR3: CASSLGTGVKTGELFF. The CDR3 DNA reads TGCGCCAGCAGCTTGGGAACGGGAGTCAAAACCGGGGAGCTGTTTTTT.

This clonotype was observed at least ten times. The CDR3 reads CASSLARPVNGYTF. CDR3 coding DNA: TGTGCCAGCAGCTTAGCCCGACCCGTTAATGGCTACACCTTC. V and J are TRBV7-2 and TRBJ1-2; D is undetermined. V shed 0 bases and J shed 6 bases, with 11 bases lying between them. The CDR3 has 14 residues. Germline CDR1 is SGHTA and CDR2 is FQGNSA.

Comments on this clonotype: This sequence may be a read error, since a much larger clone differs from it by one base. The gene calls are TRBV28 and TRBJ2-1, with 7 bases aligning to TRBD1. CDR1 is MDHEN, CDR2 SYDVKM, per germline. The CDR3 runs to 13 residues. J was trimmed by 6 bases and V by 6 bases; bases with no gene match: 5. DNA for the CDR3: TGTGCCAGCAGCCAGACAGGGTGCAATGAGCAGTTCTTC. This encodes CASSQTGCNEQFF.

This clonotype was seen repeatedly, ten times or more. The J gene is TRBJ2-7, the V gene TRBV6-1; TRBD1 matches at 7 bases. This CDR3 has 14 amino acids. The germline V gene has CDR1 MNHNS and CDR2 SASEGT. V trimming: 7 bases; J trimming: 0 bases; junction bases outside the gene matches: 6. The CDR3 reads CASKRDSLSYEQYF. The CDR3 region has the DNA TGTGCCAGCAAAAGGGACAGTCTCTCCTACGAGCAGTACTTC.

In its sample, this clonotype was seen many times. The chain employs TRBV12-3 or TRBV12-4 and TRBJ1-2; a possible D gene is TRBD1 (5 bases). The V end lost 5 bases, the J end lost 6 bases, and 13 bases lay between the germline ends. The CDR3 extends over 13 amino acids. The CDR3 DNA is TGTGCCAGCAGTACGGGACCGCGCCATGGCTACACCTTC. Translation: CASSTGPRHGYTF.

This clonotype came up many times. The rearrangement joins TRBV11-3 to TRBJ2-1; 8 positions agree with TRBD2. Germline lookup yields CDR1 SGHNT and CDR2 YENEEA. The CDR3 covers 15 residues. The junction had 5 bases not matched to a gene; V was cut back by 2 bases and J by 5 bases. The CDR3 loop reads CASSLPLGGDNEQFF. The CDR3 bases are TGTGCCAGCAGCTTACCCCTCGGGGGGGACAATGAGCAGTTCTTC.

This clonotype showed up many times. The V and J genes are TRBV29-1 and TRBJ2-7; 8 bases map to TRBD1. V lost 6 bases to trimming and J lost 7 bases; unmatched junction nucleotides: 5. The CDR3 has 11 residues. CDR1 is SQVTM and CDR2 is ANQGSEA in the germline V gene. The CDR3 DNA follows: TGCAGCGTCCGACAGGGGCGGGAGCAGTACTTC. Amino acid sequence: CSVRQGREQYF.

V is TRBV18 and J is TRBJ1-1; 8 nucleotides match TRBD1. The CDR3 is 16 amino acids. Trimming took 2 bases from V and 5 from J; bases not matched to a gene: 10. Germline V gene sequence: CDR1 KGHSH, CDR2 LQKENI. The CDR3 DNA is TGTGCCAGCTCACCAACTCCGGGACAGGTGGCGACTGAAGCTTTCTTT. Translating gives CASSPTPGQVATEAFF.

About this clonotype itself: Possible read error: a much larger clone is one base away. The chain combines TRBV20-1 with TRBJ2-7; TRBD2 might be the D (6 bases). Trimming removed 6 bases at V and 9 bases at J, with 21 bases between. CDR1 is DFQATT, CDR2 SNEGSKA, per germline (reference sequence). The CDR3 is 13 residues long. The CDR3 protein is CSAPENVDGGQYF. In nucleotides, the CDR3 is TGCAGTGCGCCCGAAAACGTGGACGGGGGGCAGTACTTC.

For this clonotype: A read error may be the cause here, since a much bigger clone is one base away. The CDR3, as DNA: TGTGCCAGAAGCCGACAACGAACTAATGAAAAACTGTTTTTT. Amino acid sequence: CARSRQRTNEKLFF. The chain carries TRBV3-1 and TRBJ1-4; D call uncertain. CDR1 is LGHDT and CDR2 is YNNKEL in the germline V gene (reference sequence). The CDR3 runs 14 residues.

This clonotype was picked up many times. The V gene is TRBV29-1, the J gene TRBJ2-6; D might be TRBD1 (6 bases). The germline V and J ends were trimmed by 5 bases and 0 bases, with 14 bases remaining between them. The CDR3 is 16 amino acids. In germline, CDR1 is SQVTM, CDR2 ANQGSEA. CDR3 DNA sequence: TGCAGCGTTTCGGACAGTTTCTTCTCTGGGGCCAACGTCCTGACTTTC. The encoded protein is CSVSDSFFSGANVLTF.

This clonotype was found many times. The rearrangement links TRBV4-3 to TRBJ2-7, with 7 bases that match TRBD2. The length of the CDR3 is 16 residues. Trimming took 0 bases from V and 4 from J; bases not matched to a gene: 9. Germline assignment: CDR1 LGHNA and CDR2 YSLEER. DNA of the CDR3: TGCGCCAGCAGCCAAGATATTGGGACTATTATGTACGAGCAGTACTTC. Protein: CASSQDIGTIMYEQYF.

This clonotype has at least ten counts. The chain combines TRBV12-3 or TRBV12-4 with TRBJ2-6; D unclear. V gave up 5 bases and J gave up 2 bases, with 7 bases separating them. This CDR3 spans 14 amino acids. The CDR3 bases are TGTGCCAGCAGTCACCGCGCTGGGGCCAACGTCCTGACTTTC. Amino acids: CASSHRAGANVLTF.